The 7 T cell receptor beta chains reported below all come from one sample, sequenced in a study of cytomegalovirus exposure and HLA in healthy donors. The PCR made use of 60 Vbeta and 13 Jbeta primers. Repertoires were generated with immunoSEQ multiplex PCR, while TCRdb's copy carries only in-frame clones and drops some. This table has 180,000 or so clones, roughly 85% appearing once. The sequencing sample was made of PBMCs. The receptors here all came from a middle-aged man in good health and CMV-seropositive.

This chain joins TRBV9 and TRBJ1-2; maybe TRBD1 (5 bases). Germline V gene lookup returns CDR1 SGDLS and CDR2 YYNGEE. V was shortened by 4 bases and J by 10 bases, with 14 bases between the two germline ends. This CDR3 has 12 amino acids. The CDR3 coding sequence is TGTGCCAGCAGCCCCCAGGGCAGGAACTACACCTTC. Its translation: CASSPQGRNYTF.

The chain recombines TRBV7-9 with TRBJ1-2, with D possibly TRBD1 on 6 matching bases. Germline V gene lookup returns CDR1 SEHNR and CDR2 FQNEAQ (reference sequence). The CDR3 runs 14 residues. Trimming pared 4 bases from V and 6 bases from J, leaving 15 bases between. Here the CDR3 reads CASSSNNQGNGYTF. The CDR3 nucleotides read TGTGCCAGCAGCTCGAACAATCAGGGGAATGGCTACACCTTC.

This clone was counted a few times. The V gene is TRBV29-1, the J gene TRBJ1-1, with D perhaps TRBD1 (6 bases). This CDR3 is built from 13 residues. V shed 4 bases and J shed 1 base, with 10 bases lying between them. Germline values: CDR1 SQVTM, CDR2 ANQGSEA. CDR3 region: CSVGDTWNTEAFF. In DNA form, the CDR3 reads TGCAGCGTTGGGGACACTTGGAACACTGAAGCTTTCTTT.

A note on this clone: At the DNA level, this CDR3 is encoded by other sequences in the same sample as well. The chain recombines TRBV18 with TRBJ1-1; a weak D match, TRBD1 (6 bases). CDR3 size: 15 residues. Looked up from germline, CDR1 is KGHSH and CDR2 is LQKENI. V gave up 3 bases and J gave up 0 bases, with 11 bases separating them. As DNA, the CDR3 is TGTGCCAGCTCACCCCCGACAGGCATGAACACTGAAGCTTTCTTT. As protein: CASSPPTGMNTEAFF.

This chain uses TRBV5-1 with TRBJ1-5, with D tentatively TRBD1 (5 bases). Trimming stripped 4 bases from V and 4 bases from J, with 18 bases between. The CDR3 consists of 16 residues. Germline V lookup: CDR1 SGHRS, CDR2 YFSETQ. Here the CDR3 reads CASSAKSGGGNQPQHF. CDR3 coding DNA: TGCGCCAGCAGCGCAAAGTCCGGGGGGGGGAATCAGCCCCAGCATTTT.

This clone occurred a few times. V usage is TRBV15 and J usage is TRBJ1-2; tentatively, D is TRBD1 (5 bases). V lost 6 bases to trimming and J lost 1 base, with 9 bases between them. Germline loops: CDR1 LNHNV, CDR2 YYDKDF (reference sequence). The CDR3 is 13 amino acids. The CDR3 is CATRRQGNYGYTF. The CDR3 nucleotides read TGTGCCACCAGGAGGCAGGGTAACTATGGCTACACCTTC.

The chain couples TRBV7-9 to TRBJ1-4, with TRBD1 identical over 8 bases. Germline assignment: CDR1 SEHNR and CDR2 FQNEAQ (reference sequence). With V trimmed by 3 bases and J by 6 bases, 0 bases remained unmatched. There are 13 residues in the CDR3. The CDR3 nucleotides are TGTGCCAGCAGCTTGACAGGGGATGAAAAACTGTTTTTT. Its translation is CASSLTGDEKLFF.